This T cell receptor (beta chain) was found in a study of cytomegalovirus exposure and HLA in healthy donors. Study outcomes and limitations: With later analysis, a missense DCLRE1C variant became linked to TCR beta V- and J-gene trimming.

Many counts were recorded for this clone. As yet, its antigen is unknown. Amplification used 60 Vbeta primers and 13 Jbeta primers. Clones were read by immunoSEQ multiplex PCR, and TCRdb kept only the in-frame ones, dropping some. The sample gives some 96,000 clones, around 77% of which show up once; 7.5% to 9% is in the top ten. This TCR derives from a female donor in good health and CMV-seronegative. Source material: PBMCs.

Here the CDR3 reads CASSQPPGQGGYGYTF. The CDR3 bases are TGCGCCAGCAGCCAACCGCCCGGACAGGGAGGCTATGGCTACACCTTC. The genes are TRBV4-1 and TRBJ1-2; 8 bases fit TRBD1. Germline CDR1 reads MGHRA; CDR2 reads YSYEKL. Trimming cost V 2 bases and J 4 bases; bases outside gene matches: 9. The CDR3 is made up of 16 amino acids.